The 3 T cell receptor beta chains below come from one sample, sequenced in a study of technical replicates of blood from a few donors. TCRdb keeps only in-frame clones here, not all; method: immunoSEQ multiplex PCR. The sample has about 82,000 clones, just over 95% seen once. Sequenced material: T cells isolated from PBMCs. The receptors were sampled from a human donor in good health.

CDR3 bases: TGTGCCAGCAGCAAAGCAGGACAGGGGGTCTCCTACGAGCAGTACTTC. Protein: CASSKAGQGVSYEQYF. The chain combines TRBV21-1 with TRBJ2-7; TRBD1, the table's D call, lacks a check against the DNA. TRBV21-1 corresponds to a pseudogene. The CDR3 spans 16 residues.

The genes are TRBV7-8 and TRBJ1-1; no clear D gene. The CDR3 spans 13 residues. The V and J ends lost 6 bases and 5 bases respectively, with 13 bases between them. Looked up from germline, CDR1 is SGHVS and CDR2 is FQNEAQ. The CDR3 loop is CASSPNGETEAFF. CDR3 bases: TGTGCCAGCAGTCCAAACGGGGAGACTGAAGCTTTCTTT.

The genes are TRBV5-1 and TRBJ1-5; 9 nucleotides match TRBD1. Germline loops: CDR1 SGHRS, CDR2 YFSETQ. Trimming took 4 bases from V and 6 from J; bases not matched to a gene: 2. CDR3 size: 13 residues. CDR3 coding DNA: TGCGCCAGCAGCCCGGACAGGGGTCAGCCCCAGCATTTT. Its translation: CASSPDRGQPQHF.